This T cell receptor (beta chain) was identified in a study of blood T cells in healthy people across ages. PCR was performed a second time for about 7 to 11 cycles using a sample-barcoded 5' primer and a J-beta primer mix. TCRdb called the 5' RACE reads again in MiXCR, with one record for every CDR3 protein. The sample contains 650,000 to 1,000,000 distinct CDR3 sequences, about 36% of which appear only once. PBMCs numbering at least 7 million were isolated per sample. CDR1 is GTSNPN, CDR2 SVGIG, per germline (reference sequence). V lost 4 bases to trimming and J lost 3 bases, with 11 bases between them. The CDR3 sequence is 13 residues long.

Sequencing input: blood. The sequence derives from a man aged 18 to 30 in good health. The chain uses TRBV30 and TRBJ2-3; TRBD1 might be the D (7 bases). The CDR3 DNA reads as TGTGCCTGGAACAGGGGAGGTACAGATACGCAGTATTTT. Its translation is CAWNRGGTDTQYF. Combining the CDR3 with reference TRBV30 and TRBJ2-3 gives the whole variable domain SQTIHQWPATLVQPVGSPLSLECTVEGTSNPNLYWYRQAAGRGLQLLFYSVGIGQISSEVPQNLSASRPQDRQFILSSKKLLLSDSGFYLCAWNRGGTDTQYFGPGTRLTVL.